A single T cell receptor (beta chain) is shown here with its context. The antigen remains undetermined. This sample is part of a study of human T cells and chemical hapten exposure. Overall study results and limits: There was no change with DPC sensitization in TCRs above 1 in 1000 frequency.

The ends were cut back, 8 bases at V and 4 bases at J, with 11 bases in the middle. There are 11 residues in the CDR3. The germline V gene encodes CDR1 DFQATT and CDR2 SNEGSKA (reference sequence). Authors' methods: Sample TCR counts, which ranged from about 23,224 to 690,600, had a median of 95,638. MiXCR was run by TCRdb on the RACE reads, yielding one entry per CDR3 protein. It is TCRdb's table, rather than the study itself, that gives the V and J calls and clone size. The repertoire holds under 200,000 distinct CDR3 sequences, with approximately 14% as singletons. Time point of the sample: patch test 1, 2 weeks after DPC sensitization. The treatment is: therapeutic diphenylcyclopropenone sensitization with weekly scalp DPC. The total RNA was obtained from whole blood that was not fractionated.

This sequence was found in a woman in her thirties with alopecia areata. Some clones in this sample may be carry-over from other donors' samples. This rearrangement joins TRBV20-1 to TRBJ1-1; possibly TRBD1 for D (6 bases). Material: whole blood, obtained in connection with sensitization to the hapten diphenylcyclopropenone (DPC). CDR3 sequence reads: CSTKTGTEAFF. The CDR3 bases are TGCAGTACGAAGACAGGCACTGAAGCTTTCTTT.